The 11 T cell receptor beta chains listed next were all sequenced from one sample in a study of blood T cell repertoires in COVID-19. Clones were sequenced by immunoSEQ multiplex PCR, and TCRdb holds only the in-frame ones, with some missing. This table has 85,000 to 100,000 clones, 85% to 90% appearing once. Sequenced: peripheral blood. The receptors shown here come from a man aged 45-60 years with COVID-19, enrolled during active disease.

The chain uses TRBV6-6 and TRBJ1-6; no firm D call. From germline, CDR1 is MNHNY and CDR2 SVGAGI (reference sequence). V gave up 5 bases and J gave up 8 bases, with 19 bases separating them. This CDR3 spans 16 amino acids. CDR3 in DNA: TGTGCCAGCAGTCACCCTGGGAGAAGGTCTGATTCACCCCTCCACTTT. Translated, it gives CASSHPGRRSDSPLHF.

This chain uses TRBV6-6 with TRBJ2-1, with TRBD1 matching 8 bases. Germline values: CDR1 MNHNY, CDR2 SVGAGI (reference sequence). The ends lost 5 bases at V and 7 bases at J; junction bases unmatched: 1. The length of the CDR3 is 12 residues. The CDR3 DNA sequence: TGTGCCAGCAGTACAGGGGGGAATGAGCAGTTCTTC. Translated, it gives CASSTGGNEQFF.

The DNA of the CDR3 is TGTGCCAGCTCACCACCCCCTACGGGACTCACCTATGGCTACACCTTC. Its protein is CASSPPPTGLTYGYTF. This chain joins TRBV18 and TRBJ1-2, with D perhaps TRBD1 (5 bases). In germline, CDR1 is KGHSH, CDR2 LQKENI. The ends were cut back, 0 bases at V and 4 bases at J, with 15 bases in the middle. The CDR3 is 16 residues long.

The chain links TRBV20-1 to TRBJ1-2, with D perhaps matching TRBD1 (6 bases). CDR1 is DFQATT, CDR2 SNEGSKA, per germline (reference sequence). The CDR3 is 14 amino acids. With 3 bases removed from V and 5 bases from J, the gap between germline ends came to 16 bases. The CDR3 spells CSASGGRGHYGYTF. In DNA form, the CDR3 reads TGCAGTGCTAGTGGGGGGCGAGGTCATTATGGCTACACCTTC.

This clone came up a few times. The CDR3 DNA follows: TGTGCCAGTAACAACGGAGGGAGTAATTCACCCCTCCACTTT. This sequence encodes CASNNGGSNSPLHF. V and J are TRBV19 and TRBJ1-6; D is unclear. The CDR3 loop spans 14 amino acids. V lost 7 bases and J lost 6, with 13 bases in between. Germline V gene data show CDR1 as LNHDA and CDR2 as SQIVND (reference sequence).

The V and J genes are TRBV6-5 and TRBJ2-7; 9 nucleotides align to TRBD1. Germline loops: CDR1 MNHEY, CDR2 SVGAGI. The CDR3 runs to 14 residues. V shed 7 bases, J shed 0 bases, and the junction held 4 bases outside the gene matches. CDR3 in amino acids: CASKGQGRSYEQYF. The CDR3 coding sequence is TGTGCCAGCAAGGGACAGGGCCGCTCCTACGAGCAGTACTTC.

The CDR3 nucleotides read TGTGCCAGCAGTCCCTTGGGTGCGGGGGCGTTATTTAGCACAGATACGCAGTATTTT. Its translation is CASSPLGAGALFSTDTQYF. The genes are TRBV27 and TRBJ2-3; TRBD2 is a possible D gene (7 bases). The V gene lost 5 bases and the J gene lost 0 bases, with 24 bases spanning the gap. Looked up from germline, CDR1 is MNHEY and CDR2 is SMNVEV (reference sequence). CDR3 length: 19 residues.

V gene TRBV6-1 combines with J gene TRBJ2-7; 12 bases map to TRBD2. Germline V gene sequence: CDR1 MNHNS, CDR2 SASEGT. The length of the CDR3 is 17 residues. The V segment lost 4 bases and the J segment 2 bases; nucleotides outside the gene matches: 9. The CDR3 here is CASSGGRTSGDPYEQYF. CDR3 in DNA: TGTGCCAGCAGTGGGGGAAGGACTAGCGGGGATCCCTACGAGCAGTACTTC.

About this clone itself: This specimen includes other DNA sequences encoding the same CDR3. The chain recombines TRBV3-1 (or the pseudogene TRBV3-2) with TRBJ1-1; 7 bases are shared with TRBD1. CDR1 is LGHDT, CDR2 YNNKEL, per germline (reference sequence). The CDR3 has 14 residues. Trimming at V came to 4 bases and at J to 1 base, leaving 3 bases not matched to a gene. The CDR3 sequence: CASSLGTANTEAFF. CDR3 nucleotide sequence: TGTGCCAGCAGCCTCGGGACAGCGAACACTGAAGCTTTCTTT.

The CDR3 bases are TGTGCCAGCAGCTTAGAGGATAGCGGGGGGGCAGTCGACGAGCAGTACTTC. Translating it yields CASSLEDSGGAVDEQYF. The chain couples TRBV7-2 to TRBJ2-7; 11 nucleotides match TRBD2. Germline V gene sequence: CDR1 SGHTA, CDR2 FQGNSA. Germline trimming cut 1 base from V and 5 bases from J; bases unmatched to any gene: 10. The CDR3 is made up of 17 amino acids.

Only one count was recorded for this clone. The CDR3 is CARSRPGQGYF. For the CDR3, the DNA is TGTGCCAGAAGCCGTCCGGGACAGGGGTACTTC. J is TRBJ2-5 and V is TRBV5-3; the match to TRBD1 covers 9 bases. TRBV5-3 is recorded as an ORF, its role being uncertain. Trimming cost V 4 bases and J 13 bases; bases outside gene matches: 5. The CDR3 length is 11 residues.